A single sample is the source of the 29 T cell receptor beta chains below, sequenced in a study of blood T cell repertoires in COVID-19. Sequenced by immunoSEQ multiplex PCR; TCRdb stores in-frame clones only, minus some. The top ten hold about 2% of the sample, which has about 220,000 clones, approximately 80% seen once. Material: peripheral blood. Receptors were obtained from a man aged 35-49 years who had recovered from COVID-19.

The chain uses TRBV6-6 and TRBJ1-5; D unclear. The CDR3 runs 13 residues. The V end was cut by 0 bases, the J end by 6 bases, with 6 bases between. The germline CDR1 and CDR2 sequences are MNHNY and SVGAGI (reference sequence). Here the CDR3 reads CASSYSSGQPQHF. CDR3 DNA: TGTGCCAGCAGTTACTCAAGCGGTCAGCCCCAGCATTTT.

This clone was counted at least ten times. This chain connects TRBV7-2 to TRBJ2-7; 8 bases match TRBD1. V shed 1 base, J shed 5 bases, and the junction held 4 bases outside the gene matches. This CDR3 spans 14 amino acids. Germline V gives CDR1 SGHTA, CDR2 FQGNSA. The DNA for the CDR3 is TGTGCCAGCAGCTTAGGACAGGGGAAGGACGAGCAGTACTTC. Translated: CASSLGQGKDEQYF.

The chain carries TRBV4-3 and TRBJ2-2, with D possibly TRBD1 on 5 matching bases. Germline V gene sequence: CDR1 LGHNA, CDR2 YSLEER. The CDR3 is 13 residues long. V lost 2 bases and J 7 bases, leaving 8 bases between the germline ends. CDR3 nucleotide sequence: TGCGCCAGCAGCCAACAGGGATACGGGGAGCTGTTTTTT. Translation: CASSQQGYGELFF.

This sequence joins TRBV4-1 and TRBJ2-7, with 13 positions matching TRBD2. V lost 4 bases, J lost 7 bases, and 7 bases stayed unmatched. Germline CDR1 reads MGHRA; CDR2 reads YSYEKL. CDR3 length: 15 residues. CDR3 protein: CASSPLAGGELEQYF. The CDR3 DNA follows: TGCGCCAGCAGCCCACTAGCGGGGGGGGAACTGGAGCAGTACTTC.

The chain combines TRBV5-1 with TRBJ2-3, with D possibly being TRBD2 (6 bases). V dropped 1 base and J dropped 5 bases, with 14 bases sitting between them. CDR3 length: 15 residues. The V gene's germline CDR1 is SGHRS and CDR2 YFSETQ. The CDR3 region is CASSLSGLGRDTQYF. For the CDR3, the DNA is TGCGCCAGCAGCTTGTCGGGACTGGGGCGAGATACGCAGTATTTT.

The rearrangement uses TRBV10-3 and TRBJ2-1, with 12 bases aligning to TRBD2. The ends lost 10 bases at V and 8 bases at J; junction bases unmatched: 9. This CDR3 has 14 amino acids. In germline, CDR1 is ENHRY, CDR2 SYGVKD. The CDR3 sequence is CATWTSGEGDEQFF. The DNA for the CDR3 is TGTGCCACCTGGACTAGCGGGGAGGGTGATGAGCAGTTCTTC.

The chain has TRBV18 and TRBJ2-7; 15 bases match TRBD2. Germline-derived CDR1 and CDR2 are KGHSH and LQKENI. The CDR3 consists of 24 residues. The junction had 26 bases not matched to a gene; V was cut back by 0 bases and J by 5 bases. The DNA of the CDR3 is TGTGCCAGCTCACCACCGATCTTTAACCTTGGGTCCGGAGGACTAGCGGGGGGGGCAAACGAGCAGTACTTC. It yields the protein CASSPPIFNLGSGGLAGGANEQYF.

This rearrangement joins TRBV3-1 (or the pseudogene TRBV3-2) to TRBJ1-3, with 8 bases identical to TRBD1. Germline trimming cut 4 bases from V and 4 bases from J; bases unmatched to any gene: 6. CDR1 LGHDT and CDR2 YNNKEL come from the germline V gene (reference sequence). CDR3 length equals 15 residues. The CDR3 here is CASSLRQGPGNTIYF. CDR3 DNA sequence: TGTGCCAGCAGCCTACGACAGGGGCCCGGAAACACCATATATTTT.

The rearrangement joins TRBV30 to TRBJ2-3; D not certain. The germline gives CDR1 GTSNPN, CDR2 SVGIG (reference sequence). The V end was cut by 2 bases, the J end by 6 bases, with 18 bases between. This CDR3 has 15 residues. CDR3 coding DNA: TGTGCCTGGAGTCCCGACTCATCAGCGAGGGATACGCAGTATTTT. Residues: CAWSPDSSARDTQYF.

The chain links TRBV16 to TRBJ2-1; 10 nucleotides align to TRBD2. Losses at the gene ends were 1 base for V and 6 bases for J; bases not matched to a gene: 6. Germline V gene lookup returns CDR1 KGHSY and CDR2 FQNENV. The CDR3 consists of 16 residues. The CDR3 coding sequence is TGTGCCAGCAGCCAATATAGCGGGAGGTCGACCAATGAGCAGTTCTTC. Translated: CASSQYSGRSTNEQFF.

In DNA, the CDR3 is TGTGCCAGCAGCTTAGACGGGATTAGCAATCAGCCCCAGCATTTT. This gives the protein CASSLDGISNQPQHF. The genes are TRBV7-9 and TRBJ1-5, with D uncertain. With 1 base removed from V and 0 bases from J, the gap between germline ends came to 7 bases. Germline V gives CDR1 SEHNR, CDR2 FQNEAQ (reference sequence). The CDR3 covers 15 residues.

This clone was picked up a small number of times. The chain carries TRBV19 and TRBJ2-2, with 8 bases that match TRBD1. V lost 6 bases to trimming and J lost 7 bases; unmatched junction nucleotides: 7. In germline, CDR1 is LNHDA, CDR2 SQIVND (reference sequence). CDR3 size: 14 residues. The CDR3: CASSPDRGGGELFF. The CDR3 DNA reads TGTGCCAGTAGCCCAGACAGGGGTGGCGGGGAGCTGTTTTTT.

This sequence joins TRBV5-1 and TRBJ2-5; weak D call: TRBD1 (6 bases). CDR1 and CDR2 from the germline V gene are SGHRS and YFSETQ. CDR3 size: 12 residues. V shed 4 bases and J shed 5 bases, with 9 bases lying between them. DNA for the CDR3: TGCGCCAGCAGCCGAGGGGGTGAGACCCAGTACTTC. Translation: CASSRGGETQYF.

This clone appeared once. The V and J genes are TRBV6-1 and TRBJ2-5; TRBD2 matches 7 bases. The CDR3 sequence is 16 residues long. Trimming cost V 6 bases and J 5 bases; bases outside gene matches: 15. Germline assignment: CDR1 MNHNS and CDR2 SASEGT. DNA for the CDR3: TGTGCCAGCAGCGAATCTCTACGGCGGGAGTGGGAGACCCAGTACTTC. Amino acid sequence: CASSESLRREWETQYF.

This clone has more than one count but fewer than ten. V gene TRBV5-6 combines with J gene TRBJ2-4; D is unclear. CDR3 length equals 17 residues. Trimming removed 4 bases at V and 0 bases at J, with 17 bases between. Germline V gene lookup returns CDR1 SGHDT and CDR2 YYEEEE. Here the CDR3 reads CASSPREASLAKNIQYF. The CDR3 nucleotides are TGTGCCAGCAGCCCTCGTGAGGCCAGTCTAGCCAAAAACATTCAGTACTTC.

The CDR3: CASSEVTSTNEQFF. CDR3 DNA sequence: TGTGCCAGCAGTGAAGTGACTAGCACCAATGAGCAGTTCTTC. The chain employs TRBV2 and TRBJ2-1, with TRBD2 matching 7 bases. The germline V gene has CDR1 SNHLY and CDR2 FYNNEI. V lost 1 base, J lost 6 bases, and 3 bases stayed unmatched. The CDR3 is made up of 14 amino acids.

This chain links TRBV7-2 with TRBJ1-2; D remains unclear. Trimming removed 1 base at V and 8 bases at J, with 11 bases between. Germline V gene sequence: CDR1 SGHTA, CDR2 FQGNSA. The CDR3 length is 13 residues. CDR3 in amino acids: CASSLDGGRGYTF. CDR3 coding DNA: TGTGCCAGCAGCTTAGATGGAGGGAGAGGCTACACCTTC.

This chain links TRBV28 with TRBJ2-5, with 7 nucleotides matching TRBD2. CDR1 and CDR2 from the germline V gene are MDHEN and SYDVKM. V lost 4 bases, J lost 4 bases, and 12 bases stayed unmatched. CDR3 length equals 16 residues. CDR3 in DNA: TGTGCCAGCAGTTACCCAAACCTCTCGGGAGGAGAGACCCAGTACTTC. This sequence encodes CASSYPNLSGGETQYF. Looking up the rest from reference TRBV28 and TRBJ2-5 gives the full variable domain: DVKVTQSSRYLVKRTGEKVFLECVQDMDHENMFWYRQDPGLGLRLIYFSYDVKMKEKGDIPEGYSVSREKKERFSLILESASTNQTSMYLCASSYPNLSGGETQYFGPGTRLLVL.

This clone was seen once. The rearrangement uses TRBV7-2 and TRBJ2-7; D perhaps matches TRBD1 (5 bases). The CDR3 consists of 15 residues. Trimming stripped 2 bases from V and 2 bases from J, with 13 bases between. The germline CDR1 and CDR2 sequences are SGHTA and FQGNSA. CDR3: CASSLSAGPAYEQYF. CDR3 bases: TGTGCCAGCAGCTTATCGGCAGGGCCGGCCTACGAGCAGTACTTC.

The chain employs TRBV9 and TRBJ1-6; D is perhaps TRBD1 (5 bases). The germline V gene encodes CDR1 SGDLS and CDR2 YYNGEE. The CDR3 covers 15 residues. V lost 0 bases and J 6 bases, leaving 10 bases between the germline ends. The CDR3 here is CASSVDHRPNSPLHF. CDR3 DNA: TGTGCCAGCAGCGTAGACCACAGGCCTAATTCACCCCTCCACTTT.

CDR3 amino acids: CASTPGDYNYGYTF. The CDR3 DNA reads TGCGCCAGCACCCCAGGGGATTATAACTATGGCTACACCTTC. The rearrangement uses TRBV5-1 and TRBJ1-2; a possible D gene is TRBD1 (6 bases). CDR3 length: 14 residues. Trimming left V 6 bases short and J 1 base short, with 13 bases between. The germline gives CDR1 SGHRS, CDR2 YFSETQ.

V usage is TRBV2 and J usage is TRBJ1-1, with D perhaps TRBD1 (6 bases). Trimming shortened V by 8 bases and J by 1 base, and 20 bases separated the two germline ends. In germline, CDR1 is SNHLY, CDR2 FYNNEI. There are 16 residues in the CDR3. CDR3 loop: CASSAGFRGRNTEAFF. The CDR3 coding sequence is TGTGCCAGCTCCGCGGGTTTCAGGGGCAGGAACACTGAAGCTTTCTTT.

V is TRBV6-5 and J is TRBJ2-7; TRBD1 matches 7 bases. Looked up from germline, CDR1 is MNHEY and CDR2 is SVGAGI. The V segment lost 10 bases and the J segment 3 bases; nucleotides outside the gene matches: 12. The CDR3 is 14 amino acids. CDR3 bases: TGTGCCACCATGAACAGGGGAGTATTCTACGAGCAGTACTTC. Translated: CATMNRGVFYEQYF.

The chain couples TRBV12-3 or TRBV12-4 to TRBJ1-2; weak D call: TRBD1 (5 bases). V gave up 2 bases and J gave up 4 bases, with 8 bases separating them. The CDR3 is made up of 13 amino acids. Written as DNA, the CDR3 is TGTGCCAGCAGTTTAAGGGGCGCCTATGGCTACACCTTC. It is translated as CASSLRGAYGYTF.

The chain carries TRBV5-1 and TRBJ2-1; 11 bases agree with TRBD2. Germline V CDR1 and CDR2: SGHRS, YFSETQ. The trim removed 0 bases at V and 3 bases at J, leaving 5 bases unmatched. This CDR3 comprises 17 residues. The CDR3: CASSLASGTSGYNEQFF. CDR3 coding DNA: TGCGCCAGCAGCTTGGCTAGCGGGACTAGCGGCTACAATGAGCAGTTCTTC.

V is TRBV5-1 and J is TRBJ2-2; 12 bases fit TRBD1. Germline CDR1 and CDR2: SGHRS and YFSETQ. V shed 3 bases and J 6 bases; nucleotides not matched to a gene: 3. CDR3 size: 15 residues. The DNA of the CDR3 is TGCGCCAGCAGCTCCGGGACAGGGGGCCCCGGGGAGCTGTTTTTT. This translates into CASSSGTGGPGELFF.

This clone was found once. DNA of the CDR3: TGTGCCAGCAGTGGGGGGGGTGCGCGGGAGACCCAGTACTTC. Its protein is CASSGGGARETQYF. This chain links TRBV2 with TRBJ2-5, with TRBD2 matching 7 bases. Looked up from germline, CDR1 is SNHLY and CDR2 is FYNNEI. V was pared by 4 bases and J by 5 bases, with 7 bases of the junction left unmatched. This CDR3 is built from 14 residues.

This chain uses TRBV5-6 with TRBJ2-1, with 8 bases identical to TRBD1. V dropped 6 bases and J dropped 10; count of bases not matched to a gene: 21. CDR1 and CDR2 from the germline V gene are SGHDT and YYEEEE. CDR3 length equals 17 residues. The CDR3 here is CASTSRGDRGHHIEQFF. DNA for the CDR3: TGTGCCAGCACCTCCCGAGGAGACAGGGGACACCATATCGAGCAGTTCTTC.

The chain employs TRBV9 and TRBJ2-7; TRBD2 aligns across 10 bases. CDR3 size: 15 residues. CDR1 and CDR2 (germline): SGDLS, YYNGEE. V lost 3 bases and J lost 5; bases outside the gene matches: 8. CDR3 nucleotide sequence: TGTGCCAGCAGCGCCCTGGGACTAGCGCTCGACGAGCAGTACTTC. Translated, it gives CASSALGLALDEQYF.